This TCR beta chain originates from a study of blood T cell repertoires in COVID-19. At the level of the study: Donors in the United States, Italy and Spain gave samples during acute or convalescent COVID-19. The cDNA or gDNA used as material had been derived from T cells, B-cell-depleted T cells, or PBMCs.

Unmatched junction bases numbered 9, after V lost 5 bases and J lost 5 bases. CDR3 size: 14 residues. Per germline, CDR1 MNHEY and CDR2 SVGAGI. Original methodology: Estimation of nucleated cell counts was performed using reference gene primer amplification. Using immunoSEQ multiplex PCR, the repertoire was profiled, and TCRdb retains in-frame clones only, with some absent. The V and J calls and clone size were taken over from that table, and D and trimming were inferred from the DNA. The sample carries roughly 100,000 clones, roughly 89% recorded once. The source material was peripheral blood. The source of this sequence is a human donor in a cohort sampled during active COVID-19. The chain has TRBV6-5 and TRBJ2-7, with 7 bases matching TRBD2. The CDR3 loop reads CASSLGGRSDEQYF. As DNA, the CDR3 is TGTGCCAGCAGTCTCGGCGGGAGAAGCGACGAGCAGTACTTC.